Presented here are 3 T cell receptor beta chains from one specimen sequenced in a study of sequential checkpoint blockade in melanoma. Clones were sequenced by immunoSEQ multiplex PCR, and TCRdb holds only the in-frame ones, with some missing. The sample gives around 19,000 clones, roughly 72% of which show up once; about 20% is in the top ten. As to treatment: randomized to nivolumab then ipilimumab (arm A) or the reverse (arm B). Sample: CD8+ T cells sorted from blood (inferred from file names), taken from a patient given nivolumab and ipilimumab in sequence. These receptors originate from a human donor with melanoma.

V usage is TRBV11-3 and J usage is TRBJ1-1, with 8 bases that match TRBD1. The V segment lost 1 base and the J segment 0 bases; nucleotides outside the gene matches: 7. Germline loops: CDR1 SGHNT, CDR2 YENEEA. This CDR3 contains 17 residues. For the CDR3, the DNA is TGTGCCAGCAGCTTAGGTCGGGCAGGGGGCATGAACACTGAAGCTTTCTTT. Its protein is CASSLGRAGGMNTEAFF. The whole variable domain, remainder taken from reference TRBV11-3 and TRBJ1-1, is EAGVVQSPRYKIIEKKQPVAFWCNPISGHNTLYWYLQNLGQGPELLIRYENEEAVDDSQLPKDRFSAERLKGVDSTLKIQPAELGDSAVYLCASSLGRAGGMNTEAFFGQGTRLTVV.

The chain has TRBV9 and TRBJ2-7, with TRBD2 identical over 11 bases. Germline-derived CDR1 and CDR2 are SGDLS and YYNGEE. The CDR3 contains 15 residues. V gave up 7 bases and J gave up 3 bases; unmatched junction bases: 9. This CDR3 is CASGPTGTSGYEQYF. CDR3 nucleotide sequence: TGTGCCAGCGGGCCGACCGGGACTAGCGGCTACGAGCAGTACTTC.

CDR3 region: CSVAPQDSNYGYTF. In nucleotides, the CDR3 is TGCAGCGTTGCCCCACAGGATTCTAACTATGGCTACACCTTC. V and J are TRBV29-1 and TRBJ1-2; weak D call: TRBD1 (5 bases). The V end was cut by 4 bases, the J end by 0 bases, with 12 bases between. The CDR3 is 14 amino acids. Germline V gene lookup returns CDR1 SQVTM and CDR2 ANQGSEA.